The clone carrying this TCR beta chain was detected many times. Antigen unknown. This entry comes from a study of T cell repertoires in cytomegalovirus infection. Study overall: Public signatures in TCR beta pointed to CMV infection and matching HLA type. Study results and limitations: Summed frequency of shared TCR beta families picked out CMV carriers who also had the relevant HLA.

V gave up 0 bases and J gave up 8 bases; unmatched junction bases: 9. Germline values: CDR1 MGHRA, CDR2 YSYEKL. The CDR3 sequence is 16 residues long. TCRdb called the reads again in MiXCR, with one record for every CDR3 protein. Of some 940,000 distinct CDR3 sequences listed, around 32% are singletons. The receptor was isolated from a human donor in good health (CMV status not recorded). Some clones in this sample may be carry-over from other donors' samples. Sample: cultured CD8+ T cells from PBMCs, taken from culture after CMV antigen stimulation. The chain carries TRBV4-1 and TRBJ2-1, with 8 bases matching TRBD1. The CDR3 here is CASSQEGRDRRDEQFF. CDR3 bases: TGCGCCAGCAGCCAAGAGGGAAGGGACAGGCGGGATGAGCAGTTCTTC.